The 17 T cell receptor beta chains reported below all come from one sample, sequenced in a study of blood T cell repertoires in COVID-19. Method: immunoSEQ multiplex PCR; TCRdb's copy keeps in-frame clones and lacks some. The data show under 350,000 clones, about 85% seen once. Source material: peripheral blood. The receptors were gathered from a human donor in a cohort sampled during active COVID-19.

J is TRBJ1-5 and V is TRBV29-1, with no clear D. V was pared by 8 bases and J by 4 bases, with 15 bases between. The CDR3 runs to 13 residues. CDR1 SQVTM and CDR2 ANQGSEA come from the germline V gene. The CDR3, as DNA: TGCAGCACCCAAGAAAACTCGAATCAGCCCCAGCATTTT. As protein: CSTQENSNQPQHF.

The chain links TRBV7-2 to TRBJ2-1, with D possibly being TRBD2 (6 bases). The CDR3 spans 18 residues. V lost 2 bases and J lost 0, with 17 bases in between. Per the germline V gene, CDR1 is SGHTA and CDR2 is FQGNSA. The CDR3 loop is CASSLILASGHSYNEQFF. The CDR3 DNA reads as TGTGCCAGCAGCTTAATATTAGCGAGCGGGCACTCCTACAATGAGCAGTTCTTC.

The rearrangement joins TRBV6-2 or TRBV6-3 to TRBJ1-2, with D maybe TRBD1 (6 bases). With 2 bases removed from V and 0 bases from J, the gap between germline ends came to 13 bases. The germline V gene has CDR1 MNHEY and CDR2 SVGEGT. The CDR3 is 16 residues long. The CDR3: CASSYPERQANYGYTF. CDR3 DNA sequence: TGTGCCAGCAGTTACCCGGAGCGACAGGCTAACTATGGCTACACCTTC.

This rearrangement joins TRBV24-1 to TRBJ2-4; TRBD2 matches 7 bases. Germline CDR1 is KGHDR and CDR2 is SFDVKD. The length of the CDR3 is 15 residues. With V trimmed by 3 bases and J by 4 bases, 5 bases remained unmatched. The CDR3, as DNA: TGTGCCACCAGTGATGGCGGGCGGGGGAAAAACATTCAGTACTTC. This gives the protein CATSDGGRGKNIQYF.

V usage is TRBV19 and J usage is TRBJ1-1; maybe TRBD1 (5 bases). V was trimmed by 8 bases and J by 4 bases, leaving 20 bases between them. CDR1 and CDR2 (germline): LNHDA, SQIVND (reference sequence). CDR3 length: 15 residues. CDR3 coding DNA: TGTGCCAGTCGAGCTCAGGGCCGGTGGGGCACTGAAGCTTTCTTT. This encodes CASRAQGRWGTEAFF.

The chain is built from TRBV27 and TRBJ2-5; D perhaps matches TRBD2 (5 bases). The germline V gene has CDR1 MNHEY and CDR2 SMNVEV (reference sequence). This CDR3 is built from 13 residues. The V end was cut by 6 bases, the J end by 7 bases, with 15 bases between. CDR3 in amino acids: CASSPGLLGTQYF. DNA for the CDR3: TGTGCCAGCAGCCCGGGGTTGCTCGGGACCCAGTACTTC.

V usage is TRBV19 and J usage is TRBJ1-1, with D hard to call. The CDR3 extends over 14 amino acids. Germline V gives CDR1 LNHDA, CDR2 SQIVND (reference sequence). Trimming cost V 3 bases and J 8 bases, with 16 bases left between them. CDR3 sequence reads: CASSIRSRGVEAFF. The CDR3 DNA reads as TGTGCCAGTAGTATCCGCTCACGGGGAGTAGAAGCTTTCTTT.

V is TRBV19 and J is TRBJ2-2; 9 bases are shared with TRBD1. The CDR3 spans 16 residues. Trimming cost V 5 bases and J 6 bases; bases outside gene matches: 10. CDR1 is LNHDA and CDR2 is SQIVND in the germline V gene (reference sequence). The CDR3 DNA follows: TGTGCCAGTAGTGACCCGGGACAGGGTGTTCCCGGGGAGCTGTTTTTT. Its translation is CASSDPGQGVPGELFF.

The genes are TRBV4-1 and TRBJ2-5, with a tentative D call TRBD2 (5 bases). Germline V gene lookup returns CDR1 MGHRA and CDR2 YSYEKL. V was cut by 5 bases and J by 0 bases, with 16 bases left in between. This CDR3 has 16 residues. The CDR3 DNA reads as TGCGCCAGCAGCACTAGACACCCGTCCGACCAAGAGACCCAGTACTTC. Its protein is CASSTRHPSDQETQYF.

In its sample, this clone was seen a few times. For the CDR3, the DNA is TGTGCCAGCAGCTTCCGGGTCGCCGAAGCCTACGAGCAGTACTTC. Protein: CASSFRVAEAYEQYF. V and J are TRBV27 and TRBJ2-7; no reliable D call. Trimming cost V 6 bases and J 2 bases, with 17 bases left between them. The CDR3 runs to 15 residues. Germline loops: CDR1 MNHEY, CDR2 SMNVEV (reference sequence).

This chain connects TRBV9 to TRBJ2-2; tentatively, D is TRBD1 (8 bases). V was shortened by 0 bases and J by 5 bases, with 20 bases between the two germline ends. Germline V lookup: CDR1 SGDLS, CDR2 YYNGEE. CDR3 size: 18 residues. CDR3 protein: CASSVATGGQEGTGELFF. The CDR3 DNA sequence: TGTGCCAGCAGCGTAGCTACGGGGGGACAGGAGGGTACCGGGGAGCTGTTTTTT.

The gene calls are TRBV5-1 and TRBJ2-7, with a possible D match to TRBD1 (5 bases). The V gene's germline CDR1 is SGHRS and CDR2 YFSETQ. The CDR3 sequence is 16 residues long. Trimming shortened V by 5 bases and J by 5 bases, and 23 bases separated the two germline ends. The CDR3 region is CASSRRPGIGGDEQYF. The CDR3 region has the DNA TGCGCCAGCAGTCGGCGTCCAGGGATAGGCGGCGACGAGCAGTACTTC.

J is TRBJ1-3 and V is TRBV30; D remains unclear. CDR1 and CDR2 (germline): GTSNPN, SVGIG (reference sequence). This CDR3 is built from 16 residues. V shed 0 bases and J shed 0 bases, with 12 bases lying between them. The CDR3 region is CAWSVRGSFSGNTIYF. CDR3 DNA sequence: TGTGCCTGGAGTGTAAGAGGTAGTTTCTCTGGAAACACCATATATTTT.

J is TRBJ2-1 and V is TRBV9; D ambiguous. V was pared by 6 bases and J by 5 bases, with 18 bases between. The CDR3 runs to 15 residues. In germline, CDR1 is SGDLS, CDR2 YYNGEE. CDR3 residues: CASTFSDGNHNEQFF. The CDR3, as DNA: TGTGCCAGCACCTTCAGCGACGGAAACCACAATGAGCAGTTCTTC.

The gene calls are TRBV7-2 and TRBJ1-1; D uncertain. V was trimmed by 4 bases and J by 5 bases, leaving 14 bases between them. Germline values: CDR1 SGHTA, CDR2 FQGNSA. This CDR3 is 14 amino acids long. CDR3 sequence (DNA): TGTGCCAGCAGCTCCCGGTCCACGGGGACTGAAGCTTTCTTT. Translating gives CASSSRSTGTEAFF.

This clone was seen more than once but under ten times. CDR3 region: CAISVTGFKDEQYF. The CDR3 nucleotides are TGTGCCATCAGTGTGACAGGGTTTAAGGACGAGCAGTACTTC. The chain combines TRBV10-3 with TRBJ2-7; 7 bases line up with TRBD1. V was clipped by 4 bases and J by 5 bases; unmatched bases: 8. The germline V gene encodes CDR1 ENHRY and CDR2 SYGVKD. The CDR3 extends over 14 amino acids.

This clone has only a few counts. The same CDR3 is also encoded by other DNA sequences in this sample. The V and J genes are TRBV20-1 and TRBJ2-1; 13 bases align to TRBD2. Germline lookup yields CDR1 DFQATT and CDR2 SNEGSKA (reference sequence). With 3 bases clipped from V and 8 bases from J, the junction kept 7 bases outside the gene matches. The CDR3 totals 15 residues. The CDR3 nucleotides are TGCAGTGCTAGTAGGACTAGCGGGAGACGGTATGAGCAGTTCTTC. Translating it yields CSASRTSGRRYEQFF.